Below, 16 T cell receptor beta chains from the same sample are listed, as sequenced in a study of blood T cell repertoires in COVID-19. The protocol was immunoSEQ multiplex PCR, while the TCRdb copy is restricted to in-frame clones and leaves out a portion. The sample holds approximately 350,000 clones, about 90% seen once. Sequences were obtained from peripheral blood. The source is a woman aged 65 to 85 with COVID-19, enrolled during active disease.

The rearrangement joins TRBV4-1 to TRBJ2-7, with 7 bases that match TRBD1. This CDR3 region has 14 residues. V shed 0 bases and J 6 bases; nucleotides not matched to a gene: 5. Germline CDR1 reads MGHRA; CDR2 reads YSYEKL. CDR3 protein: CASSQDNRGVEQYF. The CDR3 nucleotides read TGCGCCAGCAGCCAAGACAACAGGGGAGTCGAGCAGTACTTC.

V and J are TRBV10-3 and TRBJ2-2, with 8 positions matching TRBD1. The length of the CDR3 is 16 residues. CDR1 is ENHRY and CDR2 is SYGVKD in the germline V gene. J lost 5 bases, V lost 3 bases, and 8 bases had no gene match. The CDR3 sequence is CAISEGGRGRTGELFF. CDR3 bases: TGTGCCATCAGTGAAGGCGGCAGGGGGCGGACCGGGGAGCTGTTTTTT.

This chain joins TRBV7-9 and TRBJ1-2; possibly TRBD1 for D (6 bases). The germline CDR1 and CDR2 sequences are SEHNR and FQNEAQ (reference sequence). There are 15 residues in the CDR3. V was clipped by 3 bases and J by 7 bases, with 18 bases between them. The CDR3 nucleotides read TGTGCCAGCAGCTTCTATCAGGGGCCTGGATCTGGCTACACCTTC. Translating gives CASSFYQGPGSGYTF.

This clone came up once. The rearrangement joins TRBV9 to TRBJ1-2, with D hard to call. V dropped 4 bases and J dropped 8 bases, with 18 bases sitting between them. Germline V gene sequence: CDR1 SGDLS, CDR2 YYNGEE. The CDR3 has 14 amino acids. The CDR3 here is CASSLNDAAWGYTF. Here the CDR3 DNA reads TGTGCCAGCAGCCTAAACGACGCGGCGTGGGGCTACACCTTC.

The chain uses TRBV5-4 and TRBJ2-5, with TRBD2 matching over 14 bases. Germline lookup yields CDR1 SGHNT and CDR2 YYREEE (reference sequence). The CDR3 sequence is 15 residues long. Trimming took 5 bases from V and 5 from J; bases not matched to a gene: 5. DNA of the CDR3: TGTGCCAGCAGGCGGACTAGCGGGGGGCCGGAGACCCAGTACTTC. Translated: CASRRTSGGPETQYF.

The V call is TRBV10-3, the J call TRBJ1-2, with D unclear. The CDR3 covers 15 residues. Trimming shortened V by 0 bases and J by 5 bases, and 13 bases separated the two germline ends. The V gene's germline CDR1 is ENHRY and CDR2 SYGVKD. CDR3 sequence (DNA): TGTGCCATCAGTGAGTCGAGCGGGGTTCCTTATGGCTACACCTTC. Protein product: CAISESSGVPYGYTF.

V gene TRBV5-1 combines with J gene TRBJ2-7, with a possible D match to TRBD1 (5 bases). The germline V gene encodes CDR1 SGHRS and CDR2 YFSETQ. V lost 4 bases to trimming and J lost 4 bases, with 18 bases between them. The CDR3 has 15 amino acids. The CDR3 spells CASSAPGSKGYEQYF. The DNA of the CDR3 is TGCGCCAGCAGCGCACCAGGGTCGAAAGGGTACGAGCAGTACTTC.

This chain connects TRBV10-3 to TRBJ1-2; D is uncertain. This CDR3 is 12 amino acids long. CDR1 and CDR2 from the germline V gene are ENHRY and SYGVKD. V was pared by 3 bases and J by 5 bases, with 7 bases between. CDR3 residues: CAISDRTYGYTF. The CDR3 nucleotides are TGTGCCATCAGTGATCGGACTTATGGCTACACCTTC.

The CDR3 nucleotides read TGTGCCAGCAGTTACGCGGCAGGGGGCGAGCAGTACTTC. Protein product: CASSYAAGGEQYF. The chain joins TRBV6-5 to TRBJ2-7, with 7 bases that match TRBD1. The J segment lost 6 bases and the V segment lost 2 bases, leaving 4 bases of the junction unmatched. Germline CDR1 and CDR2: MNHEY and SVGAGI. The CDR3 has 13 amino acids.

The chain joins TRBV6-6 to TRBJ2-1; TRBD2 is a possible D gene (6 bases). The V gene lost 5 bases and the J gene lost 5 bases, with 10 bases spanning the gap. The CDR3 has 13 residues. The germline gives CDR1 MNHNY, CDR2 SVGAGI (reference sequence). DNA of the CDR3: TGTGCCAGCAGTCCCGGGACTCACAATGAGCAGTTCTTC. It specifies CASSPGTHNEQFF.

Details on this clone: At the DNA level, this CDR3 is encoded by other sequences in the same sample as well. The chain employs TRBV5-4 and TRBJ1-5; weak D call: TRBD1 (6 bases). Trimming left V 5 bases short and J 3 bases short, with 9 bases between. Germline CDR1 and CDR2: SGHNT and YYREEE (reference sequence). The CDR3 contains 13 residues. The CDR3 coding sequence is TGTGCCAGCAGTGGGGGGGCCAATCAGCCCCAGCATTTT. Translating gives CASSGGANQPQHF. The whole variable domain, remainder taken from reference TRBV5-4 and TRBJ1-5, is ETGVTQSPTHLIKTRGQQVTLRCSSQSGHNTVSWYQQALGQGPQFIFQYYREEENGRGNFPPRFSGLQFPNYSSELNVNALELDDSALYLCASSGGANQPQHFGDGTRLSIL.

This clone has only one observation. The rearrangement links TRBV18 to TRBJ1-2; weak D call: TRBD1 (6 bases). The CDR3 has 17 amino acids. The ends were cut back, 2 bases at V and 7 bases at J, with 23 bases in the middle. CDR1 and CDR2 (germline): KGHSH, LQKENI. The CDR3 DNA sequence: TGTGCCAGCTCACCAAAGTCTGGGGGCACGGCCCAGGGTGGCTACACCTTC. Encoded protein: CASSPKSGGTAQGGYTF.

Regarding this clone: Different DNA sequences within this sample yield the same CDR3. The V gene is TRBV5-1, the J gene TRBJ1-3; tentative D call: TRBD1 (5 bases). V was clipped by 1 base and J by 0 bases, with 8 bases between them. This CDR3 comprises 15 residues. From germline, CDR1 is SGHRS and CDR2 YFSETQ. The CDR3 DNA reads TGCGCCAGCAGCTTGCCCGACAGCTCTGGAAACACCATATATTTT. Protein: CASSLPDSSGNTIYF. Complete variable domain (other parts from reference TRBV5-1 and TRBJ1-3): KAGVTQTPRYLIKTRGQQVTLSCSPISGHRSVSWYQQTPGQGLQFLFEYFSETQRNKGNFPGRFSGRQFSNSRSEMNVSTLELGDSALYLCASSLPDSSGNTIYFGEGSWLTVV.

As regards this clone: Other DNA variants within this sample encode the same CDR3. The CDR3 DNA reads as TGTGCCAGCAGTTTGCCGGGTACCTTGAACACTGAAGCTTTCTTT. It specifies CASSLPGTLNTEAFF. The rearrangement uses TRBV28 and TRBJ1-1, with D unclear. Trimming pared 3 bases from V and 0 bases from J, leaving 11 bases between. Germline V gene data show CDR1 as MDHEN and CDR2 as SYDVKM. The CDR3 contains 15 residues.

Here the CDR3 reads CASSLGLEQFF. CDR3 coding DNA: TGTGCCAGCAGTCTTGGACTAGAGCAGTTCTTC. This chain links TRBV27 with TRBJ2-1; weak D call: TRBD2 (6 bases). V lost 5 bases and J lost 10, with 9 bases in between. The V gene's germline CDR1 is MNHEY and CDR2 SMNVEV (reference sequence). The CDR3 length is 11 residues.

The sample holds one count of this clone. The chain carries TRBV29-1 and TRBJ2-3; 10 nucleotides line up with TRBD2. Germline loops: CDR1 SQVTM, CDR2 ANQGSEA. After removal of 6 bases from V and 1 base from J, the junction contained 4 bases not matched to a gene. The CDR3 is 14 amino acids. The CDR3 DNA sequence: TGCAGCGTATCCGGGACTAGCGGCACAGATACGCAGTATTTT. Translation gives CSVSGTSGTDTQYF.